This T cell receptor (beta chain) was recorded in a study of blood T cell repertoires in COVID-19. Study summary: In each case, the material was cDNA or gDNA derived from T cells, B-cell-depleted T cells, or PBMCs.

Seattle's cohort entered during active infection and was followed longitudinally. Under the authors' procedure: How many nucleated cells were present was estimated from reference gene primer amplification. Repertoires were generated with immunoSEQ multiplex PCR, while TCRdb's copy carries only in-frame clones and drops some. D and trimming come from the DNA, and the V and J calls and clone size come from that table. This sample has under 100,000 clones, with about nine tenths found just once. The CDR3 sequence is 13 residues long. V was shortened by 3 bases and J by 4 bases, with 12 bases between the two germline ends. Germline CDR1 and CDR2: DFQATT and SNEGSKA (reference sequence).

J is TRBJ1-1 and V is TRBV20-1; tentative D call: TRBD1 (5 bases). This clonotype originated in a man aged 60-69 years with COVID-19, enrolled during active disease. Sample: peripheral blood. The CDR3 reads CSASKGASTEAFF. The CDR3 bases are TGCAGTGCTAGTAAAGGGGCAAGCACTGAAGCTTTCTTT.